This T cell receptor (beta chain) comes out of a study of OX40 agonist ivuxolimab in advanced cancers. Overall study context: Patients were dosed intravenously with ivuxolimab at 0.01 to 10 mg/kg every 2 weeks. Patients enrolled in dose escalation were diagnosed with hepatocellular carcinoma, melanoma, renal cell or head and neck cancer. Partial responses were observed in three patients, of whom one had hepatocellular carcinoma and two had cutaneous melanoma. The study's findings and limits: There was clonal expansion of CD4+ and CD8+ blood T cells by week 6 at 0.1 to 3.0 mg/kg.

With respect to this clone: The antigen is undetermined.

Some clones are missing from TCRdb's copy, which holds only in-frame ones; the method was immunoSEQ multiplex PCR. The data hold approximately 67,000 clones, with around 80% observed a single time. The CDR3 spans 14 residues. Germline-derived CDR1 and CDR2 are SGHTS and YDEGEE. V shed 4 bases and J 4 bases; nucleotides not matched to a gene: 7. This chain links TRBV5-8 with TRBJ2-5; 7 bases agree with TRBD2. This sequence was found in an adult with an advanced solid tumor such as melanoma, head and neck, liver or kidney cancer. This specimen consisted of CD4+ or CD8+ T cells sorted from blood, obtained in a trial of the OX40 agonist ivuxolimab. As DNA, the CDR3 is TGTGCCAGCAGCCTGGAATGGGAGGGAGAGACCCAGTACTTC. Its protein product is CASSLEWEGETQYF.